The T cell receptor (beta chain) under discussion was sequenced for a study of blood T cell repertoires in COVID-19. As for the study in general: Italy, Spain and the United States were the sources of the convalescent and acute COVID-19 samples.

Repertoires were generated with immunoSEQ multiplex PCR, while TCRdb's copy carries only in-frame clones and drops some. The sample holds around 250,000 clones; around 86% are singletons and the top ten take roughly an eighth. The specimen sequenced was peripheral blood. The receptor's source is an elderly man with acute or convalescent COVID-19.

CDR3 bases: TGTGCCAGCAGCCAAGGGGGCTCGGGAAACACCATATATTTT. Its protein is CASSQGGSGNTIYF. The chain joins TRBV3-1 (or the pseudogene TRBV3-2) to TRBJ1-3; perhaps TRBD1 as D (5 bases). Germline-derived CDR1 and CDR2 are LGHDT and YNNKEL (reference sequence). The CDR3 extends over 14 amino acids. Trimming stripped 1 base from V and 4 bases from J, with 8 bases between.